Listed below are T cell receptor beta chains from one sample, sequenced in a study of cytomegalovirus exposure and HLA in healthy donors. Assay: immunoSEQ multiplex PCR; the TCRdb copy retains only in-frame clones and omits some. The sample includes roughly 300,000 clones, 87% of them seen just once. The sequenced sample consisted of PBMCs. These receptors were obtained from a woman in her twenties or thirties in good health and CMV-seropositive. CDR3s include the opening cysteine and the closing phenylalanine or tryptophan. The order of the fields is clone size, D gene, J gene, V gene, CDR3 DNA, CDR3 protein. D genes are given only for firm matches. Expanded clones are given a class, and other clones once, few, many or no size at all.

clone_size: NA
d_call: TRBD1
j_call: TRBJ1-1
v_call: TRBV28
cdr3_nt: TGTGCCAGCAGCGTCCCGGGACAGGGGGCGAGCGGCACTGAAGCTTTCTTT
cdr3_aa: CASSVPGQGASGTEAFF

clone_size: NA
d_call: TRBD2
j_call: TRBJ2-1
v_call: TRBV7-2
cdr3_nt: TGTGCCAGCAGCTTAGCGTTTGCGGGGGGGAATGAGCAGTTCTTC
cdr3_aa: CASSLAFAGGNEQFF

clone_size: NA
d_call: NA
j_call: TRBJ1-1
v_call: TRBV30
cdr3_nt: TGTGCCTGGAGTGTACCGGCAGAGGGAGGTAGCACTGAAGCTTTCTTT
cdr3_aa: CAWSVPAEGGSTEAFF

clone_size: NA
d_call: TRBD2
j_call: TRBJ2-2
v_call: TRBV6-1
cdr3_nt: TGTGCCAGCAGTGACCGGGGACTAGCGGGGATTTCGCTGTTTTTT
cdr3_aa: CASSDRGLAGISLFF

clone_size: NA
d_call: TRBD1
j_call: TRBJ1-1
v_call: TRBV10-3
cdr3_nt: TGTGCCATCAGTGAGGCCACAGGGGGCGCCTTAGCTTTCTTT
cdr3_aa: CAISEATGGALAFF

clone_size: NA
d_call: NA
j_call: TRBJ2-1
v_call: TRBV9
cdr3_nt: TGTGCCAGCAGCCCTCAGGGGGGCTCCTACAATGAGCAGTTCTTC
cdr3_aa: CASSPQGGSYNEQFF

clone_size: NA
d_call: TRBD1
j_call: TRBJ2-6
v_call: TRBV29-1
cdr3_nt: TGCAGCGTTGACAACTTGGACAGGTCTGGGGCCAACGTCCTGACTTTC
cdr3_aa: CSVDNLDRSGANVLTF

clone_size: NA
d_call: NA
j_call: TRBJ2-3
v_call: TRBV6-6
cdr3_nt: TGTGCCAGCAGTTACGACTCCCTATTTGATACGCAGTATTTT
cdr3_aa: CASSYDSLFDTQYF

clone_size: NA
d_call: NA
j_call: TRBJ2-5
v_call: TRBV7-8
cdr3_nt: TGTGCCAGCAGTCTCTTGGGGGGGGGCGTACAAGAGACCCAGTACTTC
cdr3_aa: CASSLLGGGVQETQYF

clone_size: NA
d_call: NA
j_call: TRBJ1-2
v_call: TRBV5-4
cdr3_nt: TGTGCCAGCAGCTTGAGGGGCGGCTATGGCTACACCTTC
cdr3_aa: CASSLRGGYGYTF

clone_size: NA
d_call: TRBD2
j_call: TRBJ2-7
v_call: TRBV7-6
cdr3_nt: TGTGCCAGCAGCTTAGAGGCGGGAGGAGCCTACGAGCAGTACTTC
cdr3_aa: CASSLEAGGAYEQYF

clone_size: NA
d_call: NA
j_call: TRBJ1-2
v_call: TRBV5-6
cdr3_nt: TGTGCCAGCAGCTTGGGGAGATCTAACTATGGCTACACCTTC
cdr3_aa: CASSLGRSNYGYTF

clone_size: NA
d_call: NA
j_call: TRBJ1-1
v_call: TRBV7-9
cdr3_nt: TGTGCCAGCAGTCCCCGATCCGAGCAGGAAGCTTTCTTT
cdr3_aa: CASSPRSEQEAFF

clone_size: NA
d_call: TRBD1
j_call: TRBJ2-7
v_call: TRBV7-9
cdr3_nt: TGTGCCAGCAGCACGACAGGGAAATCCTACGAGCAGTACTTC
cdr3_aa: CASSTTGKSYEQYF

clone_size: NA
d_call: NA
j_call: TRBJ1-1
v_call: TRBV10-3
cdr3_nt: TGTGCCAGCAGGGGAGGTACTGAAGCTTTCTTT
cdr3_aa: CASRGGTEAFF

clone_size: NA
d_call: NA
j_call: TRBJ2-5
v_call: TRBV27
cdr3_nt: TGTGCCAGCAGTTCGACTCGACTAGGAGTATGGGAGACCCAGTACTTC
cdr3_aa: CASSSTRLGVWETQYF

clone_size: few
d_call: NA
j_call: TRBJ2-7
v_call: TRBV5-4
cdr3_nt: TGTGCCAGCAGCCTGGGGTCAGGGATACTTCCCCCTACCGAGCAGTACTTC
cdr3_aa: CASSLGSGILPPTEQYF

clone_size: once
d_call: TRBD1
j_call: TRBJ2-5
v_call: TRBV2
cdr3_nt: TGTGCCAGCAGAGGGACAGTGAGGATAAAAGAGACCCAGTACTTC
cdr3_aa: CASRGTVRIKETQYF

clone_size: NA
d_call: NA
j_call: TRBJ2-1
v_call: TRBV28
cdr3_nt: TGTGCCAGCAGATCCTACTTCAATGAGCAGTTCTTC
cdr3_aa: CASRSYFNEQFF

clone_size: NA
d_call: TRBD1
j_call: TRBJ1-2
v_call: TRBV28
cdr3_nt: TGTGCCAGCAGTCCGGGACAGGCTAACTATGGCTACACCTTC
cdr3_aa: CASSPGQANYGYTF

clone_size: NA
d_call: TRBD2
j_call: TRBJ2-5
v_call: TRBV9
cdr3_nt: TGTGCCAGCAGCGAGGACCCGTTCCCTAGCGGGCTTAACCAAGAGACCCAGTACTTC
cdr3_aa: CASSEDPFPSGLNQETQYF

clone_size: NA
d_call: NA
j_call: TRBJ1-2
v_call: TRBV4-3
cdr3_nt: TGCGCCAGCAGCCAAGATATTACAGGAGACCTTAACTATGGCTACACCTTC
cdr3_aa: CASSQDITGDLNYGYTF

clone_size: NA
d_call: NA
j_call: TRBJ2-3
v_call: TRBV13
cdr3_nt: TGTGCCAGCAGCCTACTGGCAGAGAGGGGCACAGATACGCAGTATTTT
cdr3_aa: CASSLLAERGTDTQYF

clone_size: few
d_call: NA
j_call: TRBJ2-1
v_call: TRBV5-1
cdr3_nt: TGCGCCAGCAGCATGGGGGCACGATACAATGAGCAGTTCTTC
cdr3_aa: CASSMGARYNEQFF

clone_size: once
d_call: NA
j_call: TRBJ2-1
v_call: TRBV5-1
cdr3_nt: TGCGCCAGCAGCTTCAGAACGACTGGTAGATCGGGTGAGCAGTTCTTC
cdr3_aa: CASSFRTTGRSGEQFF

clone_size: NA
d_call: TRBD2
j_call: TRBJ2-5
v_call: TRBV19
cdr3_nt: TGTGCCAGTACCATGACTAGCGCTGGGGAGACCCAGTACTTC
cdr3_aa: CASTMTSAGETQYF

clone_size: NA
d_call: NA
j_call: TRBJ2-1
v_call: TRBV4-1
cdr3_nt: TGCGCCAGCAGCCAACCGGGACGGACCTCCTACAATGAGCAGTTCTTC
cdr3_aa: CASSQPGRTSYNEQFF

clone_size: NA
d_call: TRBD1
j_call: TRBJ1-5
v_call: TRBV7-9
cdr3_nt: TGTGCCAGCAGCTTAGCGCTCGCCCGGGACAGGGTTAGTCAGCCCCAGCATTTT
cdr3_aa: CASSLALARDRVSQPQHF

clone_size: NA
d_call: NA
j_call: TRBJ1-1
v_call: TRBV27
cdr3_nt: TGTGCCAGCAGTAAAGGGCTCACTGAAGCTTTCTTT
cdr3_aa: CASSKGLTEAFF

clone_size: NA
d_call: TRBD1
j_call: TRBJ2-3
v_call: TRBV15
cdr3_nt: TGTGCCACCAGCCGGGACAGGGGCACAGATACGCAGTATTTT
cdr3_aa: CATSRDRGTDTQYF

clone_size: NA
d_call: TRBD2
j_call: TRBJ2-7
v_call: TRBV7-3
cdr3_nt: TGTGCCAGCAGCGAGAGCGGGAGCTCCTACGAGCAGTACTTC
cdr3_aa: CASSESGSSYEQYF

clone_size: NA
d_call: NA
j_call: TRBJ2-2
v_call: TRBV9
cdr3_nt: TGTGCCAGCAGCGTAGCCGGGTTGGTGTACAGCACCGGGGAGCTGTTTTTT
cdr3_aa: CASSVAGLVYSTGELFF

clone_size: NA
d_call: TRBD2
j_call: TRBJ2-1
v_call: TRBV5-1
cdr3_nt: TGCGCCAGCAGCACGACTAGCGGAGCCTACAATGAGCAGTTCTTC
cdr3_aa: CASSTTSGAYNEQFF

clone_size: NA
d_call: TRBD1
j_call: TRBJ2-7
v_call: TRBV27
cdr3_nt: TGTGCCAGCAGTTCGGGACAGGGGATCTACGAGCAGTACTTC
cdr3_aa: CASSSGQGIYEQYF

clone_size: NA
d_call: NA
j_call: TRBJ2-7
v_call: TRBV29-1
cdr3_nt: TGCAGCGCTTTTGACTGGGGGAACTACGAGCAGTACTTC
cdr3_aa: CSAFDWGNYEQYF

clone_size: NA
d_call: NA
j_call: TRBJ1-1
v_call: TRBV2
cdr3_nt: TGTGCCAGCAGGGACACGAACACTGAAGCTTTCTTT
cdr3_aa: CASRDTNTEAFF

clone_size: NA
d_call: TRBD2
j_call: TRBJ2-7
v_call: TRBV4-3
cdr3_nt: TGCGCCAGCAGCCAAGAGGGGCCTCTAGCGGCCTCCTACGAGCAGTACTTC
cdr3_aa: CASSQEGPLAASYEQYF

clone_size: NA
d_call: NA
j_call: TRBJ2-7
v_call: TRBV13
cdr3_nt: TGTGCCAGCAGCGCAACTAGAGATTACGAGCAGTACTTC
cdr3_aa: CASSATRDYEQYF

clone_size: NA
d_call: TRBD1
j_call: TRBJ1-1
v_call: TRBV5-6
cdr3_nt: TGTGCCAGCAGCTGGGGGACAGGGGGCACCCAAGCTTTCTTT
cdr3_aa: CASSWGTGGTQAFF

clone_size: NA
d_call: NA
j_call: TRBJ1-1
v_call: TRBV7-9
cdr3_nt: TGTGCCAGCAGCTCGATGGGAGGGAACACTGAAGCTTTCTTT
cdr3_aa: CASSSMGGNTEAFF

clone_size: NA
d_call: TRBD2
j_call: TRBJ2-7
v_call: TRBV19
cdr3_nt: TGTGCCAGTAGTATGGGTCCGGGACTAGCGGGATACGAGCAGTACTTC
cdr3_aa: CASSMGPGLAGYEQYF

clone_size: NA
d_call: NA
j_call: TRBJ2-7
v_call: TRBV6-5
cdr3_nt: TGTGCCAGCAGTTACTCGAGCGGTCCCGGCCACGAGCAGTACTTC
cdr3_aa: CASSYSSGPGHEQYF

clone_size: few
d_call: NA
j_call: TRBJ2-3
v_call: TRBV5-1
cdr3_nt: TGCGCCAGCAGCGGGCAGGGTAGCGCAGATACGCAGTATTTT
cdr3_aa: CASSGQGSADTQYF

clone_size: NA
d_call: NA
j_call: TRBJ2-1
v_call: TRBV29-1
cdr3_nt: TGCAGCGTTGAAGATGAGGTTCGAAGCGATGAGCAGTTCTTC
cdr3_aa: CSVEDEVRSDEQFF

clone_size: NA
d_call: NA
j_call: TRBJ1-1
v_call: TRBV19
cdr3_nt: TGTGCCAGTAGTACCGGGACGGTGAACACTGAAGCTTTCTTT
cdr3_aa: CASSTGTVNTEAFF